The clone carrying this T cell receptor (beta chain) was recorded many times. This CDR3 contains 15 residues. J was trimmed by 2 bases and V by 7 bases; bases with no gene match: 9. Germline loops: CDR1 SEHNR, CDR2 FQNEAQ (reference sequence). The sample is drawn from a study of T cell repertoires in cytomegalovirus infection. TCRdb reprocessed the reads via MiXCR and lists one record per CDR3 protein. The profile shows nearly 550,000 distinct CDR3 sequences, 16% of them singletons. This rearrangement joins TRBV7-9 to TRBJ2-5; 8 bases line up with TRBD1. The specimen sequenced was CD8+ T cells from PBMCs. The origin of this receptor is a human donor in good health (CMV status not recorded). Some clones in this sample may be carry-over from other donors' samples. CDR3 DNA: TGTGCCAGCACATATCCGGGACAGGCACAAGAGACCCAGTACTTC. Residues: CASTYPGQAQETQYF.